Described below is a single T cell receptor beta chain sequence and its context. These data are taken from a study of T-cell memory formation after mild COVID-19. The CDR3 runs 14 residues. V lost 4 bases and J lost 5; bases outside the gene matches: 6. CDR1 and CDR2 (germline): KGHDR, SFDVKD. From the 5' RACE reads, TCRdb called clonotypes with MiXCR, one entry per CDR3 protein. The sample shows hundreds of thousands of distinct CDR3 sequences, 25% to 30% of them seen only once. The chain uses TRBV24-1 and TRBJ1-2; 7 bases agree with TRBD1. Sequenced input: PBMCs or a T cell subset sorted from them (not recorded which). The receptor was isolated from an adult woman who had mild COVID-19 (a few samples of this study predate the infection). Cell type and time point are not known. CDR3 in DNA: TGTGCCACCAGTGAGACGGACAGGCGGTATGGCTACACCTTC. Translation gives CATSETDRRYGYTF.